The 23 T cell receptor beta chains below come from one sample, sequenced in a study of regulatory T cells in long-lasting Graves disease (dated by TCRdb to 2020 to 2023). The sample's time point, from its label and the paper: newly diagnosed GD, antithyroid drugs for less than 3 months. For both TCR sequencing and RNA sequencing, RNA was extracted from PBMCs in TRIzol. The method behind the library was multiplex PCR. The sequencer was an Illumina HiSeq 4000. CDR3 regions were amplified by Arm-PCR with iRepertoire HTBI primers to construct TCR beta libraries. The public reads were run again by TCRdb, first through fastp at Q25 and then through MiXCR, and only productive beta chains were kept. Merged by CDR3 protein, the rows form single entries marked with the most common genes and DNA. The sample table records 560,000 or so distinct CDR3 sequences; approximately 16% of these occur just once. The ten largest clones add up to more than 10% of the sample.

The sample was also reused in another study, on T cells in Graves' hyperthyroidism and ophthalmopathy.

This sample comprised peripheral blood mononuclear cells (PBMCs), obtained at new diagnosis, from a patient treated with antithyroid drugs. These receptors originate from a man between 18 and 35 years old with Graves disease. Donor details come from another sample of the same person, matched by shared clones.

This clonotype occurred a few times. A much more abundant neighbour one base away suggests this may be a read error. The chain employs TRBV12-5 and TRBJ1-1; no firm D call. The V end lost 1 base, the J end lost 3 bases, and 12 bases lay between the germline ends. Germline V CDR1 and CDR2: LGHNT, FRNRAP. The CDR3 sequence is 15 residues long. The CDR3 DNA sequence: TGTGCTAGTGGTTTGGCACGGTCAATGGACACTGAAGCTTTCTTT. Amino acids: CASGLARSMDTEAFF.

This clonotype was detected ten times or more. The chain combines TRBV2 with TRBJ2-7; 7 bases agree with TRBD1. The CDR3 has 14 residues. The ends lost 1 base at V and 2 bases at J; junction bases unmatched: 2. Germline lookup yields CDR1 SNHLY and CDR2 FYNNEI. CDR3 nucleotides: TGTGCCAGCAGTGAAGGACAGGGTACCTACGAGCAGTACTTC. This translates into CASSEGQGTYEQYF.

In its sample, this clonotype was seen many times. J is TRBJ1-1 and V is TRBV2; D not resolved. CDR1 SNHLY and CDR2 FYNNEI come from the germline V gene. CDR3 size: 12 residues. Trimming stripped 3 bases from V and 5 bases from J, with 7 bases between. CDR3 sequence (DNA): TGTGCCAGCAGTGACGATTCTACTGAAGCTTTCTTT. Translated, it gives CASSDDSTEAFF.

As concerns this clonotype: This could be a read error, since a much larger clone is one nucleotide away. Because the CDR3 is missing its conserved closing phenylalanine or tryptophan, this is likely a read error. CDR3 nucleotides: TGTGCCAGCAACGGGGCACCCCGGGGGGAAAACACTGAAGCTTTCTCT. Translation gives CASNGAPRGENTEAFS. The V and J genes are TRBV2 and TRBJ1-1, with D perhaps TRBD1 (5 bases). With 7 bases removed from V and 2 bases from J, the gap between germline ends came to 20 bases. The CDR3 length is 16 residues. CDR1 is SNHLY, CDR2 FYNNEI, per germline.

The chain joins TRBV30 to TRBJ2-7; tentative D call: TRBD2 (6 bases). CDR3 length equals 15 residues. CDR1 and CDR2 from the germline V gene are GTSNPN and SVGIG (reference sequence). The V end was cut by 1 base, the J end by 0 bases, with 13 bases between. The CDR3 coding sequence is TGTGCCTGGAGTGCCCGACTAGTTTCCTCCTACGAGCAGTACTTC. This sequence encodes CAWSARLVSSYEQYF.

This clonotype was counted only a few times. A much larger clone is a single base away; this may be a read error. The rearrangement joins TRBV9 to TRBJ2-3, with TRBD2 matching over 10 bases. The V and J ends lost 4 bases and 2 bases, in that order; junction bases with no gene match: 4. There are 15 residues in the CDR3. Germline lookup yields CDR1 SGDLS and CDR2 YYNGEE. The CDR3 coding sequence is TGTGCCAGCAGCTTCGGACTAGCGGACACAGATACGCAGTATTTT. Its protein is CASSFGLADTDTQYF. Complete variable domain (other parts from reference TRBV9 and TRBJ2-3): DSGVTQTPKHLITATGQRVTLRCSPRSGDLSVYWYQQSLDQGLQFLIQYYNGEERAKGNILERFSAQQFPDLHSELNLSSLELGDSALYFCASSFGLADTDTQYFGPGTRLTVL.

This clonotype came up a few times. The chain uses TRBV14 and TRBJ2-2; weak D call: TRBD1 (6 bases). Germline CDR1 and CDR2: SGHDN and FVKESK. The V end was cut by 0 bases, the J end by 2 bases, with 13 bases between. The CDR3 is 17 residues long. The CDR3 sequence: CASSQDPLGGNTGELFF. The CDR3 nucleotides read TGTGCCAGCAGCCAAGATCCCCTAGGGGGAAACACCGGGGAGCTGTTTTTT. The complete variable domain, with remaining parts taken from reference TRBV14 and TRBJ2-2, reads EAGVTQFPSHSVIEKGQTVTLRCDPISGHDNLYWYRRVMGKEIKFLLHFVKESKQDESGMPNNRFLAERTGGTYSTLKVQPAELEDSGVYFCASSQDPLGGNTGELFFGEGSRLTVL.

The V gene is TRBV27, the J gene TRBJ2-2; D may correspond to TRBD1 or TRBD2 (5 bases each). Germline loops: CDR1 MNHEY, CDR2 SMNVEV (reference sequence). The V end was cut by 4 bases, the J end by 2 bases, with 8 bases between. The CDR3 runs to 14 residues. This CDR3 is CASSWGINTGELFF. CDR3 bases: TGTGCCAGCAGTTGGGGGATTAACACCGGGGAGCTGTTTTTT.

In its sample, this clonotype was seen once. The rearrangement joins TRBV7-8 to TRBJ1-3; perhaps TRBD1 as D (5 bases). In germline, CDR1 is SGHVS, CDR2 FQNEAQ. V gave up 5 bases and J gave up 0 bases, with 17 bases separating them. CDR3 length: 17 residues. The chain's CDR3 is CASSLSPGPNSGNTIYF. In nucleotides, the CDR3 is TGTGCCAGCAGCCTGAGTCCGGGACCGAACTCTGGAAACACCATATATTTT.

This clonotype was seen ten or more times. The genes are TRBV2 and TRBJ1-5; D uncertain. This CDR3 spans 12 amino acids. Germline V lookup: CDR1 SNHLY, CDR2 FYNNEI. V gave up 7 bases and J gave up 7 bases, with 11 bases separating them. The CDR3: CASTSEAQPQHF. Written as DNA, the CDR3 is TGTGCCAGCACTTCAGAAGCCCAGCCCCAGCATTTT.

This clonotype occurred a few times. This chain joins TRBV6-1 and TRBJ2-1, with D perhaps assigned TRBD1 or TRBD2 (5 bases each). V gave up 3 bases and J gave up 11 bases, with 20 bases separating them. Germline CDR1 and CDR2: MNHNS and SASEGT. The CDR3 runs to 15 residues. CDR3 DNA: TGTGCCAGCAGTGAGTCGGCTACCGGGGCGGATAAGCAGTTCTTC. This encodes CASSESATGADKQFF.

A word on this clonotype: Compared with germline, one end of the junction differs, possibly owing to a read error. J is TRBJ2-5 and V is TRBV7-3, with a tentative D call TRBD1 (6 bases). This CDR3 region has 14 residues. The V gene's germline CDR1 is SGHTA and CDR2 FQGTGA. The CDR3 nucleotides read TGTGCCAGCAGCTTGGGGACAACCCAAGAGACCCCGTACTTC. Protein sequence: CASSLGTTQETPYF.

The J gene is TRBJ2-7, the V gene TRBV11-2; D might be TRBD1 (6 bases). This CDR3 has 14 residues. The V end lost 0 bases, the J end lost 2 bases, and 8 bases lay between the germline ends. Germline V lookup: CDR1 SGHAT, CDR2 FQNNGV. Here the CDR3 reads CASSLDRQAYEQYF. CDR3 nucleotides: TGTGCCAGCAGCTTAGATCGACAGGCCTACGAGCAGTACTTC. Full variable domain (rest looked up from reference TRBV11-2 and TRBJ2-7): EAGVAQSPRYKIIEKRQSVAFWCNPISGHATLYWYQQILGQGPKLLIQFQNNGVVDDSQLPKDRFSAERLKGVDSTLKIQPAKLEDSAVYLCASSLDRQAYEQYFGPGTRLTVT.

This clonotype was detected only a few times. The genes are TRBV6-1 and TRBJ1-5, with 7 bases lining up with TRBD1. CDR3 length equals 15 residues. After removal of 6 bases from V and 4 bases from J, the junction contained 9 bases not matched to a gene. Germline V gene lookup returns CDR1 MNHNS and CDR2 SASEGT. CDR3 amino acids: CASRMTGSTNQPQHF. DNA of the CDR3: TGTGCCAGCAGAATGACAGGGTCCACTAATCAGCCCCAGCATTTT.

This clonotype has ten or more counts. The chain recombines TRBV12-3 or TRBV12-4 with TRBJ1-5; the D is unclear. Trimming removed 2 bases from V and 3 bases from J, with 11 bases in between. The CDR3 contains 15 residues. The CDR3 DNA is TGTGCCAGCAGTTTAAAGCCTCGGGACAATCAGCCCCAGCATTTT. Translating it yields CASSLKPRDNQPQHF.

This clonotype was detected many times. In DNA form, the CDR3 reads TGCGCCAGCAGCCCCGGGACGGCGGCCGCTCATGAGCAGTTCTTC. Protein sequence: CASSPGTAAAHEQFF. V usage is TRBV5-1 and J usage is TRBJ2-1; D is perhaps TRBD1 or TRBD2 (5 bases each). The CDR3 sequence is 15 residues long. Trimming pared 4 bases from V and 8 bases from J, leaving 19 bases between. Germline V gene sequence: CDR1 SGHRS, CDR2 YFSETQ.

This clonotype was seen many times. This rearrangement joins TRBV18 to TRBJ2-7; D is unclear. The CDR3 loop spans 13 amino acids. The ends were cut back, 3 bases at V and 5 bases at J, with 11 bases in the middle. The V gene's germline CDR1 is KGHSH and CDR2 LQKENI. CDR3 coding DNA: TGTGCCAGCTCACCCCCGTCCCGGAACGAGCAGTACTTC. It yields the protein CASSPPSRNEQYF.

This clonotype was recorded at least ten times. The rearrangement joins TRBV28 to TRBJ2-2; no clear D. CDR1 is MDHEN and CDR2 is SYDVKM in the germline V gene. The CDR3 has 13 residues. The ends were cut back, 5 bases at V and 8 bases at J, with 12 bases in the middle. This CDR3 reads CASSPRRQGELFF. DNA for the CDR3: TGTGCCAGCAGTCCTAGACGGCAGGGGGAGCTGTTTTTT.

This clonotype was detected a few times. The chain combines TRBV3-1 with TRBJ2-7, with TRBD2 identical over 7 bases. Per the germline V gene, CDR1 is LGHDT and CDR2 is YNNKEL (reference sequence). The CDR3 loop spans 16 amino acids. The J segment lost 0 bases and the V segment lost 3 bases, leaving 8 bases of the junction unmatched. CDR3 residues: CASSHPASGHSYEQYF. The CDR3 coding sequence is TGTGCCAGCAGCCATCCGGCTAGCGGCCACTCCTACGAGCAGTACTTC.

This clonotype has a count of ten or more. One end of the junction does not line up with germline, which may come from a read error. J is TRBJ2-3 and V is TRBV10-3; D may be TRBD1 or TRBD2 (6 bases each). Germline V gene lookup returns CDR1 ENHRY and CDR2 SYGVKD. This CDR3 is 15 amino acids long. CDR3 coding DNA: TGTGCCAGCAGTCGGGGGACACCAAGCACAGATACGCAGTATTTT. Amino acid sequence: CASSRGTPSTDTQYF.

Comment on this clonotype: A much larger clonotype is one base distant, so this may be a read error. The CDR3 is CAAGTASYEQFF. CDR3 bases: TGTGCCGCGGGGACCGCTTCCTACGAGCAGTTCTTC. The gene calls are TRBV2 and TRBJ2-1; maybe TRBD2 (6 bases). Trimming removed 11 bases at V and 10 bases at J, with 18 bases between. Germline loops: CDR1 SNHLY, CDR2 FYNNEI. The CDR3 has 12 amino acids. The full variable domain, its missing parts supplied by reference TRBV2 and TRBJ2-1, is EPEVTQTPSHQVTQMGQEVILRCVPISNHLYFYWYRQILGQKVEFLVSFYNNEISEKSEIFDDQFSVERPDGSNFTLKIRSTKLEDSAMYFCAAGTASYEQFFGPGTRLTVL.

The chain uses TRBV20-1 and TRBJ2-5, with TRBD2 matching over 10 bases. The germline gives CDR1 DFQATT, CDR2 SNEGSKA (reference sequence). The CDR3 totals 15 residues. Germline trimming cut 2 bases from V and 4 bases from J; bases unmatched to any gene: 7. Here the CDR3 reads CSARRSSGSGETQYF. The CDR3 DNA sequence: TGCAGTGCTAGAAGATCTAGCGGGAGTGGAGAGACCCAGTACTTC.

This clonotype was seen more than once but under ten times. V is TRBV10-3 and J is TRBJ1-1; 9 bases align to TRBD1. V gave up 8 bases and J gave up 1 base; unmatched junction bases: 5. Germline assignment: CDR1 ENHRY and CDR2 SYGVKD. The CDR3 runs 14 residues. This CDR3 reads CAIWRGQGNTEAFF. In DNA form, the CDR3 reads TGTGCCATCTGGAGGGGACAGGGGAACACTGAAGCTTTCTTT.